This record looks at one T cell receptor (beta chain) sequence and its context. This specimen belongs to a study of blood T cell repertoires in COVID-19. Study details: Samples representing acute and convalescent COVID-19 were sourced from the United States, Italy and Spain. Nucleic acid was either cDNA or gDNA, and it came from T cells, B-cell-depleted T cells, or PBMCs.

In the authors' methods: For nucleated cells, counts were estimated from reference gene primer amplification. Data came from immunoSEQ multiplex PCR; TCRdb stores just in-frame clones and leaves some out. The V and J calls and clone size come from that table; D and trimming were worked out from the DNA. The table has 130,000 to 150,000 clones, 60% to 85% seen once; the top ten hold less than 2.5%. The CDR3 has 16 residues. Germline loops: CDR1 SGHRS, CDR2 YFSETQ. Trimming cost V 0 bases and J 3 bases, with 14 bases left between them. The V and J genes are TRBV5-1 and TRBJ2-3; D possibly corresponds to TRBD2 (5 bases). The receptor was isolated from an older woman with acute or convalescent COVID-19. The sequenced material came from peripheral blood. The CDR3 reads CASSLDTSLRTDTQYF. CDR3 DNA sequence: TGCGCCAGCAGCTTGGATACTAGTTTGCGGACAGATACGCAGTATTTT.